The clone carrying this T cell receptor (beta chain) came up many times. Its antigen is unknown. The sample comes from a study of T cell repertoires in cytomegalovirus infection. Overall study: Based on public TCR beta signatures, there were indications of CMV infection and of a matching HLA type.

Unmatched junction bases numbered 4, after V lost 4 bases and J lost 3 bases. The CDR3 runs to 16 residues. Germline V gives CDR1 SGHVS, CDR2 FNYEAQ. General study findings and limits: Predominance within the ex vivo response was attributable to HLA-C-restricted CMV-specific TCR beta clonotypes. The cumulative frequency of public TCR beta families distinguished individuals who carried CMV together with the relevant HLA.

Each CDR3 protein is one row after TCRdb ran MiXCR on the reads. The table shows about half a million distinct CDR3 sequences, with 25% to 35% occurring only once. Sample: cultured PBMCs, taken from culture after CMV antigen stimulation. The chain combines TRBV7-6 with TRBJ2-1; TRBD2 matches 12 bases. This TCR was recovered from a human donor in good health (CMV status not recorded). Some clones in this sample may be carry-over from other donors' samples. The CDR3 DNA follows: TGTGCCAGCAGCTCCGAGACTAGCGGGAGCTACAATGAGCAGTTCTTC. As protein: CASSSETSGSYNEQFF.